A selection of T cell receptor beta chains follows, all from one sample in a study of T cell changes during pregnancy in multiple sclerosis. TCRdb keeps only in-frame clones here, not all; method: immunoSEQ multiplex PCR. The table lists 50,000 to 65,000 clones, about 91% of them singletons. Source: peripheral blood, taken in the first trimester of pregnancy. The receptors originated from a female donor with multiple sclerosis, enrolled in a pregnancy study. Each CDR3 is given with its conserved first and last residue. The D gene is left open where the match is weak. Not every row has a clone size; where given, it reads once, few, many or a size class.

NA | TRBD1 | 16 | TRBJ1-2 | TRBV9 | TGTGCCAGCAGCGGGGGGGCTGGAGGGGGCAACTATGGCTACACCTTC | CASSGGAGGGNYGYTF
once | TRBD2 | 16 | TRBJ2-1 | TRBV6-6 | TGTGCCAGCAGTCGCCGTAGCGGGGGGTCGTTCAATGAGCAGTTCTTC | CASSRRSGGSFNEQFF
NA | TRBD1 | 16 | TRBJ1-6 | TRBV4-1 | TGCGCCAGCAGCCAAGACCGGACAGGGAAGGACTCACCCCTCCACTTT | CASSQDRTGKDSPLHF
NA | NA | 15 | TRBJ1-5 | TRBV4-1 | TGCGCCAGCAGCCAAGATTCATCGGTCAATCAGCCCCAGCATTTT | CASSQDSSVNQPQHF
NA | NA | 13 | TRBJ2-7 | TRBV14 | TGTGCCAGCAGCTCCCTGACTAGTAACGAGCAGTACTTC | CASSSLTSNEQYF
NA | NA | 13 | TRBJ2-1 | TRBV10-3 | TGTGCCATCAGTGAGTCCGAGGTACTTGAGCAGTTCTTC | CAISESEVLEQFF
medium-sized | TRBD2 | 14 | TRBJ2-1 | TRBV19 | TGTGCCACGGAAATAGCGGGGGACTACAATGAGCAGTTCTTC | CATEIAGDYNEQFF
NA | TRBD2 | 17 | TRBJ2-3 | TRBV19 | TGTGCCTCCCAGAGGGGACTAGCGGGGGGCTTTACAGATACGCAGTATTTT | CASQRGLAGGFTDTQYF
once | NA | 13 | TRBJ2-7 | TRBV7-3 | TGTGCCAGCAGCTTAAGTCGAAGCCGCGAGCAGTACTTC | CASSLSRSREQYF
NA | NA | 16 | TRBJ2-7 | TRBV9 | TGTGCCAGCAGCTTAGAGGAGAGGGGGGGAACCTACGAGCAGTACTTC | CASSLEERGGTYEQYF
few | NA | 11 | TRBJ1-1 | TRBV20-1 | TGCAGTGCTAGCGACAGAGCTCAAGCTTTCTTT | CSASDRAQAFF
NA | TRBD1 | 15 | TRBJ1-2 | TRBV25-1 | TGTGCCAGCAGTGGGACAGGGGGCGAGGGCTATGGCTACACCTTC | CASSGTGGEGYGYTF
NA | TRBD1 | 15 | TRBJ1-1 | TRBV7-2 | TGTGCCAGCAGCACTGGGGGGACAGGCAACACTGAAGCTTTCTTT | CASSTGGTGNTEAFF
few | NA | 12 | TRBJ1-1 | TRBV11-3 | TGTGCCAGCAGCTTTGACAGGCAAGAAGCTTTCTTT | CASSFDRQEAFF
NA | TRBD1 | 13 | TRBJ1-1 | TRBV19 | TGTGCCAGTAGTAGACAGGGGAACACTGAAGCTTTCTTT | CASSRQGNTEAFF
NA | TRBD2 | 17 | TRBJ2-2 | TRBV6-1 | TGTGCCAGCAGTGGCAGTAGCGGGGGGGCGAACACCGGGGAGCTGTTTTTT | CASSGSSGGANTGELFF
NA | TRBD1 | 14 | TRBJ1-2 | TRBV7-2 | TGTGCCAGCAACCTGGCAGGGGGCCTGAATGGCTACACCTTC | CASNLAGGLNGYTF
NA | TRBD1 | 13 | TRBJ1-2 | TRBV2 | TGTGCCAGCAGTCCACAGGGGGCGTATGGCTACACCTTC | CASSPQGAYGYTF
NA | NA | 15 | TRBJ2-3 | TRBV11-2 | TGTGCCAGCAGCCTCGATCGGACTAGCACAGATACGCAGTATTTT | CASSLDRTSTDTQYF
NA | TRBD2 | 15 | TRBJ2-7 | TRBV9 | TGTGCCAGCAGCGTCGAGCCGGGGGGGCCCTACGAGCAGTACTTC | CASSVEPGGPYEQYF
once | NA | 12 | TRBJ1-2 | TRBV30 | TGTGCCTGGGGTCAGGGAAACTATGGCTACACCTTC | CAWGQGNYGYTF
NA | TRBD1 | 15 | TRBJ2-3 | TRBV6-5 | TGTGCCAGCTCCCGCCGAGGACAGGGTACAGATACGCAGTATTTT | CASSRRGQGTDTQYF
NA | TRBD2 | 17 | TRBJ2-3 | TRBV5-5 | TGTGCCAGCAGCTTGGTCGGGACTAGCGCTATAACAGATACGCAGTATTTT | CASSLVGTSAITDTQYF
NA | NA | 13 | TRBJ2-2 | TRBV19 | TGTGCCAGTAGTATTATCCTCACCGGGGAGCTGTTTTTT | CASSIILTGELFF
NA | TRBD1 | 16 | TRBJ2-3 | TRBV18 | TGTGCCAGCTCAGTACGGACAGGGGGAAGCACAGATACGCAGTATTTT | CASSVRTGGSTDTQYF
NA | TRBD1 | 14 | TRBJ1-1 | TRBV30 | TGTGCCTGGGGAGAAATACAGGGGGCTGGGAAAGCTTTCTTT | CAWGEIQGAGKAFF